These 3 T cell receptor beta chains were all obtained from the same sample, sequenced in a study of cytomegalovirus exposure and HLA in healthy donors. PCR used 60 Vbeta primers and 13 Jbeta primers. Clones were sequenced by immunoSEQ multiplex PCR, and TCRdb holds only the in-frame ones, with some missing. The sample includes under 150,000 clones, 70% to 85% of them seen just once. The sample taken for sequencing was PBMCs. These receptors were collected from a woman in her thirties or forties in good health and CMV-seropositive.

The chain joins TRBV5-1 to TRBJ1-3; 11 nucleotides agree with TRBD1. Trimming took 3 bases from V and 1 from J; bases not matched to a gene: 6. This CDR3 spans 17 amino acids. Germline CDR1 and CDR2: SGHRS and YFSETQ. This CDR3 is CASSSAGTGGSGNTIYF. CDR3 coding DNA: TGCGCCAGCAGCTCGGCCGGGACAGGGGGTTCTGGAAACACCATATATTTT.

This chain uses TRBV19 with TRBJ2-2; possibly TRBD1 for D (5 bases). CDR1 and CDR2 from the germline V gene are LNHDA and SQIVND (reference sequence). V shed 3 bases and J shed 9 bases, with 23 bases lying between them. CDR3 length: 17 amino acids. DNA for the CDR3: TGTGCCAGTAGTATTCGGTCAGGGCGCCTTTTGTCCCGGGAGCTGTTTTTT. This translates into CASSIRSGRLLSRELFF.

The genes are TRBV7-9 and TRBJ1-5; D unclear. In germline, CDR1 is SEHNR, CDR2 FQNEAQ (reference sequence). V dropped 3 bases and J dropped 3 bases, with 9 bases sitting between them. The CDR3 runs 14 residues. Written as DNA, the CDR3 is TGTGCCAGCAGCTTCCCGGGGAACAATCAGCCCCAGCATTTT. Translation gives CASSFPGNNQPQHF.